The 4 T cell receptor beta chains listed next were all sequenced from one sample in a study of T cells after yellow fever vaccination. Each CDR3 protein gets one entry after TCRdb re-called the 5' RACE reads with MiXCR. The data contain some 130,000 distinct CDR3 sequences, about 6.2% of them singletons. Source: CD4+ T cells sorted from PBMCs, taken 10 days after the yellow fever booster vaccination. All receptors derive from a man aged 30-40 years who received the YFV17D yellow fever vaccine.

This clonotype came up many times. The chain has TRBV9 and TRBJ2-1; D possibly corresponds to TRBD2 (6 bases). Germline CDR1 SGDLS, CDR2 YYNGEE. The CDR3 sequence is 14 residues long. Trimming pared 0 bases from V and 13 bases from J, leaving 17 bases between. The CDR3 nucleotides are TGTGCCAGCAGCGTAGACCTAGCGACCCCTGTCCAGTTCTTC. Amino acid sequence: CASSVDLATPVQFF.

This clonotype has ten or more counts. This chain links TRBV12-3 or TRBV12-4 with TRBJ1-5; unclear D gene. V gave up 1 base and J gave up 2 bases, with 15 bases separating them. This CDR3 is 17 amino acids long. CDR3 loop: CASSLGGRRVGNQPQHF. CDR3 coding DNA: TGTGCCAGCAGTTTAGGAGGCAGGAGGGTTGGCAATCAGCCCCAGCATTTT.

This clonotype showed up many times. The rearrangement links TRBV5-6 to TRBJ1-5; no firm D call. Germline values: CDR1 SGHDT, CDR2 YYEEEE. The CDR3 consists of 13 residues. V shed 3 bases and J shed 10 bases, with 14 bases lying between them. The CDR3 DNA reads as TGTGCCAGCAGCTACTCGTCCTCCTCACCCCAGCATTTT. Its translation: CASSYSSSSPQHF. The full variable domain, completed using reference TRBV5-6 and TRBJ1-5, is DAGVTQSPTHLIKTRGQQVTLRCSPKSGHDTVSWYQQALGQGPQFIFQYYEEEERQRGNFPDRFSGHQFPNYSSELNVNALLLGDSALYLCASSYSSSSPQHFGDGTRLSIL.

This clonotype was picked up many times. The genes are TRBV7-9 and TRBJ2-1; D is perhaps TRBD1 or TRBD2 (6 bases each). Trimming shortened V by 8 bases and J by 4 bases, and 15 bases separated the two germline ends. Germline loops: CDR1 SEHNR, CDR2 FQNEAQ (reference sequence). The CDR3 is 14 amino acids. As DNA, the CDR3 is TGTGCCAGCGATCTGGAGGGGGTTTACAATGAGCAGTTCTTC. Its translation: CASDLEGVYNEQFF.